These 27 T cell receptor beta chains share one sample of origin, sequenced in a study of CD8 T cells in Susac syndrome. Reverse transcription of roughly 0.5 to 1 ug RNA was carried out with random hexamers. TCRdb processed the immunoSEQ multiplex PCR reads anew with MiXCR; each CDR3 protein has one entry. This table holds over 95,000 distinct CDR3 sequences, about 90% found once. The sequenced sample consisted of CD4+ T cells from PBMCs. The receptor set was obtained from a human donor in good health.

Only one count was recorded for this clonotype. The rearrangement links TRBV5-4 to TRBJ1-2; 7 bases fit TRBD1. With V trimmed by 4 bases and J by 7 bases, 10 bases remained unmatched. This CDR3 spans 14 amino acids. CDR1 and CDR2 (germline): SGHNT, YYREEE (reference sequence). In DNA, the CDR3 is TGTGCCAGCAGCCCTGACGAGGGGGCGCGTGGCTACACCTTC. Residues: CASSPDEGARGYTF.

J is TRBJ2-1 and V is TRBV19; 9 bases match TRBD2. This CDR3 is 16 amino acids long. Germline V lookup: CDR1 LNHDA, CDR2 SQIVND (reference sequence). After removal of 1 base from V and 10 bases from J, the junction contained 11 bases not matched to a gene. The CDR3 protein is CASSIVGGRASWEQFF. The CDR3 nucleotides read TGTGCCAGTAGTATAGTCGGCGGGAGGGCCTCCTGGGAGCAGTTCTTC.

The CDR3 DNA sequence: TGTGCCAGCAGCCCGGGACAGGGTCACTACGAGCAGTACTTC. This translates into CASSPGQGHYEQYF. The chain has TRBV3-1 and TRBJ2-7, with 9 bases fitting TRBD1. Germline assignment: CDR1 LGHDT and CDR2 YNNKEL (reference sequence). Trimming cost V 4 bases and J 3 bases; bases outside gene matches: 4. The CDR3 is made up of 14 amino acids.

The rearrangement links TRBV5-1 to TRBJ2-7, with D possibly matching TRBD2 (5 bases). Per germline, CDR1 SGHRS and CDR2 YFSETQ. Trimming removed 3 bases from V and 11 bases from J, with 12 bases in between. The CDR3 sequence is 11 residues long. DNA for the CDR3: TGCGCCAGCAGCTCAATCGACGGGGAGTACTTC. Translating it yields CASSSIDGEYF.

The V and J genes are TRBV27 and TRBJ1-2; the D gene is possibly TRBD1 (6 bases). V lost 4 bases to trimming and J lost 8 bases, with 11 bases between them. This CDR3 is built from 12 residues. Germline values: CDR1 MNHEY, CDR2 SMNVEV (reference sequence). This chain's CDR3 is CASSSNRVGYTF. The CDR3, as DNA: TGTGCCAGCAGTTCGAACAGGGTCGGCTACACCTTC.

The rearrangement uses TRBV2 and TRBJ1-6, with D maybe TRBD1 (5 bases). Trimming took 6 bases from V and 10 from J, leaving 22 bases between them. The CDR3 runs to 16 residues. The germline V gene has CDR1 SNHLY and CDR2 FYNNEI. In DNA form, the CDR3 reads TGTGCCAGCAGACAGGATCGACGGACTGACGGGTCACCCCTCCACTTT. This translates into CASRQDRRTDGSPLHF.

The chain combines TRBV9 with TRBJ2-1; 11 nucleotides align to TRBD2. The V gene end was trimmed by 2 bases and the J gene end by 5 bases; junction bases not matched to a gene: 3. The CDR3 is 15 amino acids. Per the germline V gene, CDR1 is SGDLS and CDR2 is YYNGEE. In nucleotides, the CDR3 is TGTGCCAGCAGCGTCGCTAGCGGGGGGCACAATGAGCAGTTCTTC. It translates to CASSVASGGHNEQFF.

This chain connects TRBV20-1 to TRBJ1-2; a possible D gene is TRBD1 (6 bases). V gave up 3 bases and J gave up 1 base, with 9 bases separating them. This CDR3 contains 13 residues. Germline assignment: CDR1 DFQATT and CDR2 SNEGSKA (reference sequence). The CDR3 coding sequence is TGCAGTGCTAGGGACAGACATAACTATGGCTACACCTTC. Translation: CSARDRHNYGYTF.

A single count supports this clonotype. CDR3 DNA sequence: TGCAGTGCGTCCGCGGGCCGATTCTATGGCTACACCTTC. It yields the protein CSASAGRFYGYTF. The genes are TRBV20-1 and TRBJ1-2; D gene uncertain. V dropped 6 bases and J dropped 4 bases, with 15 bases sitting between them. The V gene's germline CDR1 is DFQATT and CDR2 SNEGSKA (reference sequence). The CDR3 contains 13 residues.

CDR3 sequence reads: CSVGDSYNEQFF. CDR3 coding DNA: TGCAGCGTTGGGGACAGCTACAATGAGCAGTTCTTC. V is TRBV29-1 and J is TRBJ2-1, with 7 bases lining up with TRBD1. The length of the CDR3 is 12 residues. Germline V gene lookup returns CDR1 SQVTM and CDR2 ANQGSEA. With 4 bases clipped from V and 3 bases from J, the junction kept 0 bases outside the gene matches.

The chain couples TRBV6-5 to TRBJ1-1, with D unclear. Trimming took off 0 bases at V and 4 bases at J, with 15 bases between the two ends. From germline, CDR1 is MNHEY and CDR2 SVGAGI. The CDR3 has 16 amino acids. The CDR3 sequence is CASSYSGFGGPTEAFF. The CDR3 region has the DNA TGTGCCAGCAGTTACTCAGGGTTCGGAGGGCCCACTGAAGCTTTCTTT.

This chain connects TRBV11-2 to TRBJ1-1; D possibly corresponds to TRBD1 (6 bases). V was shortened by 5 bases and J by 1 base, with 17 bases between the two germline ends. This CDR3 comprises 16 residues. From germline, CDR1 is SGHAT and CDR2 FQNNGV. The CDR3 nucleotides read TGTGCCAGCAGCCCATATCGGCAGGGGCCGAACACTGAAGCTTTCTTT. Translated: CASSPYRQGPNTEAFF. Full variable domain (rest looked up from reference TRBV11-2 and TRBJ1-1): EAGVAQSPRYKIIEKRQSVAFWCNPISGHATLYWYQQILGQGPKLLIQFQNNGVVDDSQLPKDRFSAERLKGVDSTLKIQPAKLEDSAVYLCASSPYRQGPNTEAFFGQGTRLTVV.

The CDR3 protein is CASSAGTGLSYEQYF. The CDR3 DNA sequence: TGTGCCAGCAGTGCGGGGACAGGGCTCTCCTACGAGCAGTACTTC. The chain recombines TRBV2 with TRBJ2-7; 9 bases are shared with TRBD1. Germline-derived CDR1 and CDR2 are SNHLY and FYNNEI. CDR3 length: 15 amino acids. V dropped 4 bases and J dropped 0; count of bases not matched to a gene: 4.

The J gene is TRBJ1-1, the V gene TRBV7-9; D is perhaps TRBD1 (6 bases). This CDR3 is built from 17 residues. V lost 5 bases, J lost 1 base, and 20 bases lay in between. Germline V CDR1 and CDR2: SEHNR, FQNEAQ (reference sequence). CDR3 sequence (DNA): TGTGCCAGCAGCCCACCCTGGGGGGCTAGGGGGAACACTGAAGCTTTCTTT. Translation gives CASSPPWGARGNTEAFF.

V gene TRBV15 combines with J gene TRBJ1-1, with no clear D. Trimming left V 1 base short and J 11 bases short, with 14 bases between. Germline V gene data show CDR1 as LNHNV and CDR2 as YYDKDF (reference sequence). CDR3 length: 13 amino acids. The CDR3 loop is CATSRGPLVAAFF. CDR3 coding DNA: TGTGCCACCAGCAGAGGGCCCCTCGTAGCTGCTTTCTTT.

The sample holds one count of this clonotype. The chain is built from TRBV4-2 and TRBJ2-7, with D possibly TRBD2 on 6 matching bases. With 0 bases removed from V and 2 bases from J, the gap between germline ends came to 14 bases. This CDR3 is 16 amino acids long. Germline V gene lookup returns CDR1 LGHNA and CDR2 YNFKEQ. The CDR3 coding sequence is TGTGCCAGCAGCCAAGACGCCAGCGGGCTTACCTACGAGCAGTACTTC. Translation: CASSQDASGLTYEQYF.

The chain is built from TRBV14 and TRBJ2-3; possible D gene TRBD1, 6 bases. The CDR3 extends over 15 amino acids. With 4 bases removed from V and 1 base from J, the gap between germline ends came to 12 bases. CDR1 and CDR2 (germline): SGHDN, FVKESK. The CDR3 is CASSPGQKGTDTQYF. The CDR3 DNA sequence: TGTGCCAGCAGCCCGGGACAAAAGGGCACAGATACGCAGTATTTT.

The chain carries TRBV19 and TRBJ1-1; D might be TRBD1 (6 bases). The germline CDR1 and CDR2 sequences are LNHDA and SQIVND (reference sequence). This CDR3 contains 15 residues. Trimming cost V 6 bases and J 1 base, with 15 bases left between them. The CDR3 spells CASSMSDSQNTEAFF. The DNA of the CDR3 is TGTGCCAGTAGCATGTCGGACAGCCAGAACACTGAAGCTTTCTTT. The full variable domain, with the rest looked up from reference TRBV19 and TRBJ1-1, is DGGITQSPKYLFRKEGQNVTLSCEQNLNHDAMYWYRQDPGQGLRLIYYSQIVNDFQKGDIAEGYSVSREKKESFPLTVTSAQKNPTAFYLCASSMSDSQNTEAFFGQGTRLTVV.

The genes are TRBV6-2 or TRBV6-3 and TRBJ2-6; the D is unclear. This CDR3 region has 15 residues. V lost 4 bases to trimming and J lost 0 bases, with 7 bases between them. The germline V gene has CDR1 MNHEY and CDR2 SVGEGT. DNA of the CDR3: TGTGCCAGCAGTTGGACCTCCTCTGGGGCCAACGTCCTGACTTTC. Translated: CASSWTSSGANVLTF.

CDR3 sequence reads: CASSPPGLAAVSYEQYF. The CDR3 DNA sequence: TGTGCCAGCAGTCCTCCGGGACTAGCGGCAGTTTCCTACGAGCAGTACTTC. This chain uses TRBV28 with TRBJ2-7; 11 bases line up with TRBD2. Germline V gene data show CDR1 as MDHEN and CDR2 as SYDVKM. Trimming at V came to 5 bases and at J to 1 base, leaving 10 bases not matched to a gene. This CDR3 contains 17 residues.

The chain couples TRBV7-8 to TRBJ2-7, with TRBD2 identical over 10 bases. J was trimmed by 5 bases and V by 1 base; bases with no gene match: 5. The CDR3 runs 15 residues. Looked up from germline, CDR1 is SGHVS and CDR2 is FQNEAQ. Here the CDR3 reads CASSLGTSGINEQYF. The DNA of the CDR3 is TGTGCCAGCAGCTTAGGAACTAGCGGGATCAACGAGCAGTACTTC.

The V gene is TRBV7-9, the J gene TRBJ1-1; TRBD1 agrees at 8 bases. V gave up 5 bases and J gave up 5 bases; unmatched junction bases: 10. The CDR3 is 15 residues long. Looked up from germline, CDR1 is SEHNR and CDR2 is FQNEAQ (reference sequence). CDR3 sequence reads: CASSEDRGWETEAFF. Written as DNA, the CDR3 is TGTGCCAGCAGCGAAGACAGGGGCTGGGAGACTGAAGCTTTCTTT.

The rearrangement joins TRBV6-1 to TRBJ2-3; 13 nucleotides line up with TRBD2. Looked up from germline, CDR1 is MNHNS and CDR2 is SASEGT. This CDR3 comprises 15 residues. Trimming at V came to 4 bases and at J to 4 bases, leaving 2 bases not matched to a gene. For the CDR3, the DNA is TGTGCCAGCAGTGGACTAGCGGGAGGCCCAGATACGCAGTATTTT. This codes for CASSGLAGGPDTQYF.

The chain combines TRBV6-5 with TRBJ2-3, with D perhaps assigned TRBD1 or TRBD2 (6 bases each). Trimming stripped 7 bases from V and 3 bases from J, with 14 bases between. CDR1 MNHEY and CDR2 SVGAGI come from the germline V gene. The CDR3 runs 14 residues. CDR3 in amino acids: CASTRTGATDTQYF. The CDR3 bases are TGTGCCAGCACCCGCACGGGGGCGACAGATACGCAGTATTTT.

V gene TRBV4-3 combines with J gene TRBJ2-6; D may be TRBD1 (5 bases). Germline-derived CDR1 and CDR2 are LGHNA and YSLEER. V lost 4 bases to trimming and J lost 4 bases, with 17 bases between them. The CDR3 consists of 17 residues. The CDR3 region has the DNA TGCGCCAGCAGCCTTGACAGAACCCTCACCGGGGCCAACGTCCTGACTTTC. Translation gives CASSLDRTLTGANVLTF.

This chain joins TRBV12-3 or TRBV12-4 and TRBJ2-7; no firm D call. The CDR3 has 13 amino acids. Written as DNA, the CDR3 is TGTGACTCCGGCAGCCTGAGCTCCTACGAGCAGTACTTC. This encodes CDSGSLSSYEQYF.

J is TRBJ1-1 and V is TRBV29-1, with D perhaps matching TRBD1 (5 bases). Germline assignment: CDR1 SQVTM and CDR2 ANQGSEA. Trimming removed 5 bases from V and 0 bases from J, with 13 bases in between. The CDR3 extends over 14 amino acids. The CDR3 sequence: CSVPVKGMNTEAFF. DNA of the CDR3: TGCAGCGTTCCTGTGAAGGGGATGAACACTGAAGCTTTCTTT. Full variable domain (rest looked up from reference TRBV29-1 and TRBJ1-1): SAVISQKPSRDICQRGTSLTIQCQVDSQVTMMFWYRQQPGQSLTLIATANQGSEATYESGFVIDKFPISRPNLTFSTLTVSNMSPEDSSIYLCSVPVKGMNTEAFFGQGTRLTVV.